Shown below are 14 T cell receptor beta chains from a single sample sequenced in a study of T-cell memory formation after mild COVID-19. TCRdb itself ran the 5' RACE reads through MiXCR, one entry per CDR3 protein. Here the sample spans about 470,000 distinct CDR3 sequences, roughly 23% being singletons. Sequencing was carried out using PBMCs or a T cell subset sorted from them (not recorded which). All receptors come from an adult woman who had mild COVID-19 (a few samples of this study predate the infection). Cell type and time point are not known.

The chain is built from TRBV24-1 and TRBJ2-4, with D perhaps being TRBD1 or TRBD2 (7 bases each). Germline CDR1 KGHDR, CDR2 SFDVKD. V gave up 4 bases and J gave up 5 bases, with 11 bases separating them. This CDR3 contains 14 residues. The CDR3 bases are TGTGCCACCAGTGACCCAGGGGGGGAAAACATTCAGTACTTC. This translates into CATSDPGGENIQYF.

The V gene is TRBV7-9, the J gene TRBJ2-3; the match to TRBD2 covers 11 bases. Trimming took 5 bases from V and 7 from J; bases not matched to a gene: 11. CDR3 size: 16 residues. Germline CDR1 SEHNR, CDR2 FQNEAQ (reference sequence). The CDR3 loop is CASSPGLAGLTYTQYF. CDR3 in DNA: TGTGCCAGCAGCCCTGGACTAGCGGGTCTAACCTATACGCAGTATTTT.

Comment on this clonotype: The missing conserved phenylalanine or tryptophan at the end of this CDR3 makes a read error likely. Because the CDR3's place on the DNA is in doubt, the DNA is left out and the CDR3 is given as listed by TCRdb. This chain links TRBV9 with TRBJ2-1. Including both end residues, the CDR3 is 10 amino acids long. The V gene's germline CDR1 is SGDLS and CDR2 YYNGEE. The CDR3 is CASSVHSAHY.

This clonotype was found many times. The chain couples TRBV3-1 to TRBJ2-3; D not certain. The V and J ends lost 5 bases and 6 bases respectively, with 18 bases between them. The V gene's germline CDR1 is LGHDT and CDR2 YNNKEL (reference sequence). The CDR3 runs 15 residues. This CDR3 is CASSFAANFGDTQYF. The CDR3 DNA sequence: TGTGCCAGCAGCTTCGCGGCCAACTTTGGGGATACGCAGTATTTT.

The genes are TRBV5-1 and TRBJ1-5, with no clear D. Germline V lookup: CDR1 SGHRS, CDR2 YFSETQ. The length of the CDR3 is 13 residues. V lost 4 bases and J lost 7, with 12 bases in between. This CDR3 reads CASSPSAGQPQHF. The CDR3 DNA reads as TGCGCCAGCAGCCCATCCGCGGGGCAGCCCCAGCATTTT.

This clonotype was detected only a few times. The V and J genes are TRBV4-3 and TRBJ2-4, with 7 bases that match TRBD2. Looked up from germline, CDR1 is LGHNA and CDR2 is YSLEER. V lost 1 base to trimming and J lost 0 bases; unmatched junction nucleotides: 12. The CDR3 is 19 amino acids. CDR3 region: CASSQVPAGLELAKNIQYF. DNA for the CDR3: TGCGCCAGCAGCCAAGTTCCAGCGGGGCTAGAACTAGCCAAAAACATTCAGTACTTC.

Notes on this clonotype: The junction departs from germline at one end; a sequencing error may be responsible. The chain combines TRBV4-2 with TRBJ2-1; D may be TRBD2 (5 bases). Germline V gene data show CDR1 as LGHNA and CDR2 as YNFKEQ. This CDR3 is 15 amino acids long. The CDR3 sequence: CASSHSGSSGIEQLF. DNA of the CDR3: TGTGCCAGCAGCCACAGCGGATCGTCGGGGATTGAGCAGTTATTC.

The chain recombines TRBV19 with TRBJ2-1; D may be TRBD2 (6 bases). CDR3 length equals 12 residues. V was pared by 8 bases and J by 7 bases, with 12 bases between. CDR1 and CDR2 (germline): LNHDA, SQIVND (reference sequence). This CDR3 is CASATGGNEQFF. CDR3 nucleotides: TGTGCCAGTGCGACTGGGGGGAATGAGCAGTTCTTC.

The chain uses TRBV11-1 and TRBJ2-3; TRBD2 matches 11 bases. The germline CDR1 and CDR2 sequences are SGHAT and FQDESV (reference sequence). V shed 2 bases, J shed 2 bases, and the junction held 6 bases outside the gene matches. CDR3 size: 17 residues. CDR3 protein: CASSLRKTSGTTDTQYF. The CDR3 DNA reads as TGTGCCAGCAGCTTACGGAAGACTAGCGGGACCACAGATACGCAGTATTTT. The full variable domain, rest sourced from reference TRBV11-1 and TRBJ2-3, is EAEVAQSPRYKITEKSQAVAFWCDPISGHATLYWYRQILGQGPELLVQFQDESVVDDSQLPKDRFSAERLKGVDSTLKIQPAELGDSAMYLCASSLRKTSGTTDTQYFGPGTRLTVL.

The chain has TRBV9 and TRBJ1-6; 10 nucleotides match TRBD1. CDR1 is SGDLS and CDR2 is YYNGEE in the germline V gene. The CDR3 loop spans 16 amino acids. V trimming: 4 bases; J trimming: 5 bases; junction bases outside the gene matches: 6. CDR3 sequence: CASSMRQGADNSPLHF. In DNA form, the CDR3 reads TGTGCCAGCAGCATGAGACAGGGGGCTGATAATTCACCCCTCCACTTT.

The chain has TRBV5-1 and TRBJ2-1; 7 bases line up with TRBD2. The germline CDR1 and CDR2 sequences are SGHRS and YFSETQ. The CDR3 runs 15 residues. V trimming: 5 bases; J trimming: 2 bases; junction bases outside the gene matches: 7. CDR3 sequence: CASSLLGGTYNEQFF. The DNA of the CDR3 is TGCGCCAGCAGTCTGCTCGGGGGGACCTACAATGAGCAGTTCTTC.

This clonotype was counted a few times. The chain links TRBV18 to TRBJ2-4; D not resolved. This CDR3 has 13 residues. V lost 0 bases to trimming and J lost 8 bases, with 8 bases between them. The germline V gene has CDR1 KGHSH and CDR2 LQKENI. The DNA of the CDR3 is TGTGCCAGCTCACCACCGGGGTGGGACATTCAGTACTTC. It codes for CASSPPGWDIQYF. The full variable domain, in which reference TRBV18 and TRBJ2-4 provide the parts outside the CDR3, is NAGVMQNPRHLVRRRGQEARLRCSPMKGHSHVYWYRQLPEEGLKFMVYLQKENIIDESGMPKERFSAEFPKEGPSILRIQQVVRGDSAAYFCASSPPGWDIQYFGAGTRLSVL.

The table lists this clonotype with a few counts. The chain employs TRBV7-2 and TRBJ2-7; 16 nucleotides agree with TRBD2. Germline CDR1 SGHTA, CDR2 FQGNSA. This CDR3 comprises 17 residues. The V segment lost 5 bases and the J segment 5 bases; nucleotides outside the gene matches: 9. The CDR3 DNA follows: TGTGCCAGCAGCCCGCCGGGACTAGCGGGAGGGCCGGACGAGCAGTACTTC. Translating it yields CASSPPGLAGGPDEQYF.

In its sample, this clonotype was seen a few times. The J gene is TRBJ1-6, the V gene TRBV6-5; no definite D call. The V and J ends lost 6 bases and 0 bases respectively, with 6 bases between them. This CDR3 comprises 14 residues. Germline assignment: CDR1 MNHEY and CDR2 SVGAGI. Here the CDR3 DNA reads TGTGCCAGCAGAGCGAGCTCCTATAATTCACCCCTCCACTTT. Translation gives CASRASSYNSPLHF.